What follows are 18 T cell receptor beta chains derived from one specimen sequenced in a study of blood T cell repertoires in COVID-19. Here immunoSEQ multiplex PCR was the method, and the copy in TCRdb shows in-frame clones only, minus some. The table lists 40,000 to 50,000 clones, 88% of them singletons. The sequenced sample consisted of peripheral blood. The receptors here all came from a man aged 45-60 years with active COVID-19.

The genes are TRBV6-4 and TRBJ2-1; D is perhaps TRBD1 (6 bases). The CDR3 runs to 14 residues. Germline-derived CDR1 and CDR2 are MRHNA and SNTAGT. V was pared by 10 bases and J by 4 bases, with 17 bases between. The CDR3: CATSRDTSYNEQFF. In DNA, the CDR3 is TGTGCCACGAGCCGGGACACAAGTTACAATGAGCAGTTCTTC.

This clone was detected only once. V gene TRBV28 combines with J gene TRBJ1-2; D is ambiguous. Germline V gives CDR1 MDHEN, CDR2 SYDVKM. With 7 bases removed from V and 6 bases from J, the gap between germline ends came to 18 bases. This CDR3 has 14 residues. In DNA form, the CDR3 reads TGTGCCAGCACCCCCAACCGCGACATGGATGGCTACACCTTC. Its protein is CASTPNRDMDGYTF.

The count of this clone is one. J is TRBJ2-2 and V is TRBV25-1, with TRBD1 as a possible D gene (6 bases). This CDR3 is 16 amino acids long. Germline V gives CDR1 MGHDK, CDR2 SYGVNS. V lost 4 bases, J lost 1 base, and 13 bases lay in between. The CDR3, as DNA: TGTGCCAGCAGTGCTCTCACAGGGATGAACACCGGGGAGCTGTTTTTT. This gives the protein CASSALTGMNTGELFF.

This chain joins TRBV9 and TRBJ1-1; D is unclear. Per germline, CDR1 SGDLS and CDR2 YYNGEE. This CDR3 region has 13 residues. The V gene lost 0 bases and the J gene lost 1 base, with 4 bases spanning the gap. CDR3 protein: CASSVVRNTEAFF. The CDR3 DNA is TGTGCCAGCAGCGTAGTTCGGAACACTGAAGCTTTCTTT.

This clone was picked up one time. The chain has TRBV9 and TRBJ2-1, with TRBD2 identical over 9 bases. The CDR3 is 15 residues long. V dropped 0 bases and J dropped 2; count of bases not matched to a gene: 0. CDR1 and CDR2 from the germline V gene are SGDLS and YYNGEE. CDR3 sequence: CASSVGGRAYNEQFF. Written as DNA, the CDR3 is TGTGCCAGCAGCGTAGGCGGGAGGGCCTACAATGAGCAGTTCTTC.

This chain uses TRBV7-2 with TRBJ2-5; 8 nucleotides line up with TRBD2. The CDR3 totals 14 residues. J lost 3 bases, V lost 3 bases, and 3 bases had no gene match. Germline V gene lookup returns CDR1 SGHTA and CDR2 FQGNSA. CDR3 sequence: CASSLGSGEETQYF. The CDR3 nucleotides are TGTGCCAGCAGCTTGGGTAGCGGGGAAGAGACCCAGTACTTC.

The chain combines TRBV5-4 with TRBJ1-3; 9 bases line up with TRBD1. V shed 0 bases, J shed 3 bases, and the junction held 7 bases outside the gene matches. The CDR3 is 17 amino acids. Per the germline V gene, CDR1 is SGHNT and CDR2 is YYREEE (reference sequence). CDR3 DNA: TGTGCCAGCAGCTTGGGACAGGGGGGAGTCGGTGGAAACACCATATATTTT. Amino acid sequence: CASSLGQGGVGGNTIYF.

The CDR3 reads CASSITGTSGRGTDTQYF. The CDR3 DNA follows: TGTGCCAGCAGCATCACCGGGACTAGCGGGAGGGGCACAGATACGCAGTATTTT. This chain links TRBV7-2 with TRBJ2-3; TRBD2 agrees at 16 bases. Germline values: CDR1 SGHTA, CDR2 FQGNSA. V was pared by 5 bases and J by 1 base, with 6 bases of the junction left unmatched. This CDR3 comprises 18 residues.

J is TRBJ1-1 and V is TRBV15; TRBD1 matches at 10 bases. After removal of 0 bases from V and 11 bases from J, the junction contained 3 bases not matched to a gene. This CDR3 region has 13 residues. Germline CDR1 is LNHNV and CDR2 is YYDKDF (reference sequence). CDR3 loop: CATSRDQTGGAFF. The CDR3 DNA reads as TGTGCCACCAGCAGAGATCAGACAGGGGGCGCTTTCTTT.

The chain employs TRBV7-9 and TRBJ2-1, with 7 bases fitting TRBD2. The germline CDR1 and CDR2 sequences are SEHNR and FQNEAQ (reference sequence). The CDR3 has 16 amino acids. After removal of 1 base from V and 5 bases from J, the junction contained 8 bases not matched to a gene. The CDR3 nucleotides are TGTGCCAGCAGCTTAGAACGCGGGAGAAGTCACAATGAGCAGTTCTTC. Amino acid sequence: CASSLERGRSHNEQFF.

CDR3 nucleotide sequence: TGTGCCAGCAGTTTATCAACAGGGTGGGATTCACCCCTCCACTTT. Translated, it gives CASSLSTGWDSPLHF. The rearrangement uses TRBV27 and TRBJ1-6; tentative D call: TRBD1 (6 bases). CDR3 length equals 15 residues. V lost 0 bases to trimming and J lost 8 bases, with 11 bases between them. Germline loops: CDR1 MNHEY, CDR2 SMNVEV (reference sequence).

The rearrangement links TRBV7-8 to TRBJ2-7; TRBD2 is a possible D gene (6 bases). The CDR3 length is 13 residues. Germline values: CDR1 SGHVS, CDR2 FQNEAQ. Trimming removed 7 bases from V and 3 bases from J, with 13 bases in between. The CDR3 reads CASTPGLLYEQYF. CDR3 DNA: TGTGCCAGCACCCCGGGACTTCTCTACGAGCAGTACTTC.

V and J are TRBV4-2 and TRBJ1-3; TRBD1 matches 12 bases. The germline gives CDR1 LGHNA, CDR2 YNFKEQ. V was clipped by 1 base and J by 5 bases; unmatched bases: 15. This CDR3 has 20 residues. Here the CDR3 DNA reads TGTGCCAGCAGCCAAGGAGCCGGGACAGGGGGCGAGGGCTTTCGAAACACCATATATTTT. This sequence encodes CASSQGAGTGGEGFRNTIYF.

This clone was picked up a small number of times. The CDR3 here is CASSIVDMNTEAFF. The CDR3 bases are TGTGCCAGTAGTATAGTGGACATGAACACTGAAGCTTTCTTT. This sequence joins TRBV19 and TRBJ1-1; D is possibly TRBD1 (5 bases). This CDR3 contains 14 residues. Germline lookup yields CDR1 LNHDA and CDR2 SQIVND (reference sequence). The V and J ends lost 1 base and 0 bases respectively, with 6 bases between them.

V is TRBV20-1 and J is TRBJ1-1; D is ambiguous. Germline CDR1 DFQATT, CDR2 SNEGSKA (reference sequence). The CDR3 is 11 amino acids. In DNA form, the CDR3 reads TGCTCTTGCCGCACACCCACTGAAGCTTTCTTT. This codes for CSCRTPTEAFF.

This rearrangement joins TRBV18 to TRBJ1-6; possibly TRBD1 for D (6 bases). V was pared by 3 bases and J by 9 bases, with 12 bases between. Germline assignment: CDR1 KGHSH and CDR2 LQKENI. The CDR3 consists of 14 residues. The CDR3 loop is CASSPGGASSPLHF. DNA for the CDR3: TGTGCCAGCTCACCTGGGGGCGCGAGTTCACCCCTCCACTTT.

The gene calls are TRBV4-1 and TRBJ1-4; 10 nucleotides align to TRBD1. With 0 bases clipped from V and 0 bases from J, the junction kept 4 bases outside the gene matches. Germline V gene sequence: CDR1 MGHRA, CDR2 YSYEKL. The CDR3 runs 18 residues. CDR3: CASSQDDGQGATNEKLFF. The CDR3 DNA is TGCGCCAGCAGCCAAGATGATGGACAGGGGGCAACTAATGAAAAACTGTTTTTT.

The chain is built from TRBV6-1 and TRBJ2-7; 11 bases agree with TRBD2. V shed 2 bases, J shed 3 bases, and the junction held 12 bases outside the gene matches. The germline gives CDR1 MNHNS, CDR2 SASEGT. This CDR3 spans 18 amino acids. Here the CDR3 DNA reads TGTGCCAGCAGTGAACCCTTGGGACTAGCGGAAAAGTTCTACGAGCAGTACTTC. It is translated as CASSEPLGLAEKFYEQYF.